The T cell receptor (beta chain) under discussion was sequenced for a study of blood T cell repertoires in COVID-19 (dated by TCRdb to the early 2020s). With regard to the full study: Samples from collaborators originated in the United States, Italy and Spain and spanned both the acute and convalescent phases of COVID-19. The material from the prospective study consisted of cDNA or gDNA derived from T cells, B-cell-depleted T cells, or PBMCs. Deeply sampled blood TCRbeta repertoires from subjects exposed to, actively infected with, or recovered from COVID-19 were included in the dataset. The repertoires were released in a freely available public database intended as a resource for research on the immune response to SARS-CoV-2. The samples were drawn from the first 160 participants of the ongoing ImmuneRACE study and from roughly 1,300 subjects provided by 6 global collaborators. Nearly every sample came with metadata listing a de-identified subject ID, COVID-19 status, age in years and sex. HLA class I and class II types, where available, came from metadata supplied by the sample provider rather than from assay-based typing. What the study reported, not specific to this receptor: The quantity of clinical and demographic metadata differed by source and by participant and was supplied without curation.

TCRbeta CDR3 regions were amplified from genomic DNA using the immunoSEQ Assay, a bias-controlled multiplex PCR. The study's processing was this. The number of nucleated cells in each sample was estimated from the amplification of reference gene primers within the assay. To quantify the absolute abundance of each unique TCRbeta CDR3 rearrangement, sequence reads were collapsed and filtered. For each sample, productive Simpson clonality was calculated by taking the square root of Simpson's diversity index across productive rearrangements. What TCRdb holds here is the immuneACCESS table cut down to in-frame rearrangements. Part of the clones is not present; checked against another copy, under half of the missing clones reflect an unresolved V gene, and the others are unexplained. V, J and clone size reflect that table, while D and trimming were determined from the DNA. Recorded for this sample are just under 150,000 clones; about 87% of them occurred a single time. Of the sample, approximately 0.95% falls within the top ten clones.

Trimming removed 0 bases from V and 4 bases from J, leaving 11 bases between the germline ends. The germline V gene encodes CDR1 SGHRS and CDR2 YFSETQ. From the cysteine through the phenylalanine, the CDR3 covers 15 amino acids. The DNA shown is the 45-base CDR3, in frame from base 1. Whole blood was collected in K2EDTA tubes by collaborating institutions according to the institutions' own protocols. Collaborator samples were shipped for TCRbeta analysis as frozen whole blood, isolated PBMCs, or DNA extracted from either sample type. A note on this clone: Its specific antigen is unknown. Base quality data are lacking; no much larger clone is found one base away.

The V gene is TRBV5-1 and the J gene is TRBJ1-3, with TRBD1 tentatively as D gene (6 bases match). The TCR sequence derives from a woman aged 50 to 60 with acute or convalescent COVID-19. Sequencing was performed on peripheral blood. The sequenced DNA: TGCGCCAGCAGCTTGGTCGGGGGGCGAGGAAACACCATATATTTT. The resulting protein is CASSLVGGRGNTIYF.